The 28 T cell receptor beta chains listed next were all sequenced from one sample in a study of blood T cell repertoires in COVID-19. TCRdb's table, derived via immunoSEQ multiplex PCR, lists solely in-frame clones and lacks some. The table has under 150,000 clones, 80% to 90% seen once; the top ten hold about 38%. Sequencing was done on a sample of peripheral blood. These receptors came from a human donor in a cohort sampled during active COVID-19.

The chain has TRBV27 and TRBJ1-2; D might be TRBD1 (6 bases). The CDR3 contains 15 residues. V dropped 5 bases and J dropped 0 bases, with 13 bases sitting between them. CDR1 MNHEY and CDR2 SMNVEV come from the germline V gene (reference sequence). CDR3 protein: CASSIQGSPNYGYTF. The CDR3 region has the DNA TGTGCCAGCAGTATTCAGGGGTCTCCTAACTATGGCTACACCTTC.

The gene calls are TRBV5-1 and TRBJ2-7; 10 bases are a match to TRBD1. The length of the CDR3 is 17 residues. Germline V gene data show CDR1 as SGHRS and CDR2 as YFSETQ. The J segment lost 3 bases and the V segment lost 4 bases, leaving 13 bases of the junction unmatched. The CDR3 DNA follows: TGCGCCAGCAGCCTTCTTTACCTCGGGACAGGGGTCTACGAGCAGTACTTC. It specifies CASSLLYLGTGVYEQYF.

V and J are TRBV6-2 or TRBV6-3 and TRBJ1-1; D unclear. Germline values: CDR1 MNHEY, CDR2 SVGEGT. This CDR3 is built from 15 residues. Trimming stripped 4 bases from V and 1 base from J, with 13 bases between. The DNA for the CDR3 is TGTGCCAGCAGTTCGCCGTGGGGAGGGAACACTGAAGCTTTCTTT. This encodes CASSSPWGGNTEAFF.

This clone appeared a few times. The gene calls are TRBV10-3 and TRBJ1-2; D possibly corresponds to TRBD1 (5 bases). CDR1 and CDR2 from the germline V gene are ENHRY and SYGVKD. Deletions cut 11 bases from V and 8 bases from J, with 18 bases between. This CDR3 contains 12 residues. CDR3 coding DNA: TGTGCCTCAATCGGGGGGGATAAAGGCTACACCTTC. It specifies CASIGGDKGYTF.

This clone was seen a single time. The chain combines TRBV6-5 with TRBJ2-2; 7 positions match TRBD1. The CDR3 totals 15 residues. In germline, CDR1 is MNHEY, CDR2 SVGAGI. Trimming took 5 bases from V and 7 from J; bases not matched to a gene: 10. The chain's CDR3 is CASSPRQGRVGELFF. As DNA, the CDR3 is TGTGCCAGCAGTCCCCGACAGGGTAGGGTCGGGGAGCTGTTTTTT.

The chain has TRBV7-2 and TRBJ2-1; the D gene is possibly TRBD1 (5 bases). The germline V gene has CDR1 SGHTA and CDR2 FQGNSA. The CDR3 runs 16 residues. The ends were cut back, 1 base at V and 6 bases at J, with 16 bases in the middle. CDR3 sequence (DNA): TGTGCCAGCAGCTTAGTAGGGGTGGGGTCGGGCAATGAGCAGTTCTTC. This encodes CASSLVGVGSGNEQFF. Drawing the rest from reference TRBV7-2 and TRBJ2-1, the complete variable domain is GAGVSQSPSNKVTEKGKDVELRCDPISGHTALYWYRQSLGQGLEFLIYFQGNSAPDKSGLPSDRFSAERTGGSVSTLTIQRTQQEDSAVYLCASSLVGVGSGNEQFFGPGTRLTVL.

This chain uses TRBV19 with TRBJ1-2; D may be TRBD1 (5 bases). Trimming shortened V by 9 bases and J by 7 bases, and 24 bases separated the two germline ends. This CDR3 is built from 15 residues. Germline V gives CDR1 LNHDA, CDR2 SQIVND (reference sequence). The CDR3 loop is CASMYGRGRALGYTF. The CDR3 region has the DNA TGTGCCAGCATGTATGGTAGGGGAAGAGCTCTTGGCTACACCTTC.

The chain has TRBV6-5 and TRBJ2-1, with 9 positions matching TRBD2. Trimming cost V 6 bases and J 5 bases; bases outside gene matches: 8. In germline, CDR1 is MNHEY, CDR2 SVGAGI. CDR3 size: 15 residues. CDR3 in DNA: TGTGCCAGCAGGGTAGCGGGGGACCCAAACAATGAGCAGTTCTTC. Amino acids: CASRVAGDPNNEQFF.

Only one count was recorded for this clone. The chain uses TRBV7-9 and TRBJ2-2; D uncertain. The CDR3 contains 13 residues. Trimming took 5 bases from V and 5 from J, leaving 9 bases between them. In germline, CDR1 is SEHNR, CDR2 FQNEAQ (reference sequence). The CDR3 DNA sequence: TGTGCCAGCAGCCTTCTACAGACCGGGGAGCTGTTTTTT. Translated: CASSLLQTGELFF.

This rearrangement joins TRBV30 to TRBJ2-2; tentative D call: TRBD2 (6 bases). Trimming removed 5 bases at V and 1 base at J, with 8 bases between. The germline CDR1 and CDR2 sequences are GTSNPN and SVGIG (reference sequence). This CDR3 region has 13 residues. Written as DNA, the CDR3 is TGTGCCTGGCGGGGGAAGAACACCGGGGAGCTGTTTTTT. This sequence encodes CAWRGKNTGELFF.

V is TRBV7-9 and J is TRBJ1-4; the match to TRBD1 covers 8 bases. The CDR3 totals 15 residues. In germline, CDR1 is SEHNR, CDR2 FQNEAQ (reference sequence). J lost 7 bases, V lost 4 bases, and 8 bases had no gene match. The CDR3 DNA follows: TGTGCCAGCAGCTGGCACAGGGGGGCGGGTGAAAAACTGTTTTTT. This codes for CASSWHRGAGEKLFF.

This clone was observed once. The sample holds other DNA sequences that translate to the same CDR3. This chain connects TRBV28 to TRBJ1-2, with a possible D match to TRBD1 (6 bases). The CDR3 extends over 14 amino acids. V lost 2 bases and J lost 3, with 10 bases in between. Germline CDR1 is MDHEN and CDR2 is SYDVKM. The CDR3: CASSLGGEDYGYTF. CDR3 nucleotide sequence: TGTGCCAGCAGTTTAGGGGGCGAGGACTATGGCTACACCTTC.

V usage is TRBV19 and J usage is TRBJ1-5; D remains unclear. Per the germline V gene, CDR1 is LNHDA and CDR2 is SQIVND (reference sequence). CDR3 size: 15 residues. Trimming removed 3 bases from V and 0 bases from J, with 9 bases in between. The CDR3 spells CASSIQINSNQPQHF. For the CDR3, the DNA is TGTGCCAGTAGTATTCAGATAAATAGCAATCAGCCCCAGCATTTT.

This clone was counted only a few times. The rearrangement joins TRBV15 to TRBJ2-3; D is uncertain. Germline CDR1 and CDR2: LNHNV and YYDKDF (reference sequence). V dropped 0 bases and J dropped 2 bases, with 9 bases sitting between them. CDR3 length equals 15 residues. The CDR3, as DNA: TGTGCCACCAGCAGAGATCGGAGTGACACAGATACGCAGTATTTT. Translation: CATSRDRSDTDTQYF.

This clone was detected many times. The V and J genes are TRBV5-1 and TRBJ1-6, with D possibly being TRBD1 (5 bases). The V and J ends lost 5 bases and 8 bases respectively, with 14 bases between them. Germline V gene sequence: CDR1 SGHRS, CDR2 YFSETQ. The CDR3 loop spans 14 amino acids. The DNA for the CDR3 is TGCGCCAGCAGTCATGGACATGAGTATTCACCCCTCCACTTT. This translates into CASSHGHEYSPLHF.

This clone has only one observation. The rearrangement links TRBV7-9 to TRBJ1-2; weak D call: TRBD1 (6 bases). CDR3 length: 13 amino acids. Germline V lookup: CDR1 SEHNR, CDR2 FQNEAQ (reference sequence). The V gene lost 7 bases and the J gene lost 2 bases, with 11 bases spanning the gap. For the CDR3, the DNA is TGTGCCAGCACCCAGGGGTGGAACTATGGCTACACCTTC. Protein: CASTQGWNYGYTF.

The genes are TRBV5-5 and TRBJ2-5; maybe TRBD2 (7 bases). Trimming removed 4 bases at V and 2 bases at J, with 12 bases between. Germline V gene lookup returns CDR1 SGHKS and CDR2 YYEKEE (reference sequence). The CDR3 totals 14 residues. DNA for the CDR3: TGTGCCAGCAGCCGGGGGGCTGTACAAGAGACCCAGTACTTC. Protein: CASSRGAVQETQYF.

V gene TRBV4-3 combines with J gene TRBJ2-7, with 7 bases that match TRBD1. After removal of 0 bases from V and 4 bases from J, the junction contained 6 bases not matched to a gene. This CDR3 spans 15 amino acids. Per the germline V gene, CDR1 is LGHNA and CDR2 is YSLEER. This CDR3 is CASSQDRGTAYEQYF. The CDR3 DNA follows: TGCGCCAGCAGCCAAGATAGGGGGACAGCATACGAGCAGTACTTC.

The gene calls are TRBV7-3 and TRBJ2-1; D gene uncertain. This CDR3 comprises 15 residues. Germline V gene data show CDR1 as SGHTA and CDR2 as FQGTGA. V was cut by 1 base and J by 6 bases, with 13 bases left in between. Here the CDR3 DNA reads TGTGCCAGCAGCTTAAAAGTTGGGCTGGGCAATGAGCAGTTCTTC. Protein sequence: CASSLKVGLGNEQFF.

Written as DNA, the CDR3 is TGTGCCAGCACGGACAGGGAGGGCGCCGGGGAGCTGTTTTTT. It encodes CASTDREGAGELFF. V and J are TRBV7-2 and TRBJ2-2; TRBD1 might be the D (8 bases). The V end lost 7 bases, the J end lost 6 bases, and 15 bases lay between the germline ends. The CDR3 covers 14 residues. CDR1 is SGHTA and CDR2 is FQGNSA in the germline V gene. The whole variable domain, remainder taken from reference TRBV7-2 and TRBJ2-2, is GAGVSQSPSNKVTEKGKDVELRCDPISGHTALYWYRQSLGQGLEFLIYFQGNSAPDKSGLPSDRFSAERTGGSVSTLTIQRTQQEDSAVYLCASTDREGAGELFFGEGSRLTVL.

CDR3 amino acids: CASSPQGPPHSPLHF. DNA of the CDR3: TGTGCCAGCAGCCCACAGGGCCCCCCCCATTCACCCCTCCACTTT. V usage is TRBV7-2 and J usage is TRBJ1-6; a possible D gene is TRBD1 (6 bases). The germline CDR1 and CDR2 sequences are SGHTA and FQGNSA. V was clipped by 5 bases and J by 8 bases, with 16 bases between them. There are 15 residues in the CDR3.

V usage is TRBV6-4 and J usage is TRBJ2-2; 7 bases are shared with TRBD1. V was clipped by 5 bases and J by 6 bases; unmatched bases: 12. The CDR3 loop spans 16 amino acids. Germline CDR1 and CDR2: MRHNA and SNTAGT. The chain's CDR3 is CASSSQGRGHPGELFF. Here the CDR3 DNA reads TGTGCCAGCAGTTCACAGGGGAGAGGCCACCCCGGGGAGCTGTTTTTT.

The chain has TRBV5-4 and TRBJ1-1; D call uncertain. Germline V gene data show CDR1 as SGHNT and CDR2 as YYREEE (reference sequence). The CDR3 spans 14 residues. Trimming cost V 1 base and J 5 bases, with 12 bases left between them. CDR3 sequence: CASSLTDGGTEAFF. CDR3 DNA sequence: TGTGCCAGCAGCTTGACGGACGGAGGGACTGAAGCTTTCTTT.

The chain couples TRBV5-4 to TRBJ1-4; TRBD1 aligns across 9 bases. The ends lost 4 bases at V and 8 bases at J; junction bases unmatched: 6. Germline V gene sequence: CDR1 SGHNT, CDR2 YYREEE (reference sequence). The CDR3 consists of 14 residues. CDR3 sequence reads: CASSVGQGSEKLFF. The CDR3 DNA reads TGTGCCAGCAGCGTTGGACAGGGGAGCGAAAAACTGTTTTTT.

This chain joins TRBV6-2 or TRBV6-3 and TRBJ2-3; D is possibly TRBD2 (6 bases). Germline V CDR1 and CDR2: MNHEY, SVGEGT. CDR3 size: 13 residues. The V gene lost 5 bases and the J gene lost 8 bases, with 14 bases spanning the gap. The CDR3 loop is CASSPTQEGTQYF. The CDR3 DNA sequence: TGTGCCAGCAGTCCGACCCAGGAGGGTACGCAGTATTTT.

The V gene is TRBV28, the J gene TRBJ1-5; TRBD1 agrees at 7 bases. Germline V gene sequence: CDR1 MDHEN, CDR2 SYDVKM. The CDR3 is 14 residues long. With V trimmed by 5 bases and J by 4 bases, 5 bases remained unmatched. The CDR3: CASSRDSPNQPQHF. CDR3 in DNA: TGTGCCAGCAGTAGGGACAGCCCTAATCAGCCCCAGCATTTT.

V is TRBV6-5 and J is TRBJ1-6; 9 bases match TRBD1. The CDR3 covers 15 residues. Germline assignment: CDR1 MNHEY and CDR2 SVGAGI. The ends lost 7 bases at V and 7 bases at J; junction bases unmatched: 8. CDR3 amino acids: CASKEQGARNSPLHF. The CDR3 DNA reads TGTGCCAGCAAAGAACAGGGGGCTAGGAATTCACCCCTCCACTTT.

The chain recombines TRBV7-9 with TRBJ2-3, with TRBD1 as a possible D gene (6 bases). Germline lookup yields CDR1 SEHNR and CDR2 FQNEAQ (reference sequence). The CDR3 runs to 15 residues. Trimming left V 3 bases short and J 6 bases short, with 16 bases between. CDR3 residues: CASSLRQDPLDTQYF. The CDR3 DNA sequence: TGTGCCAGCAGCTTGCGACAGGATCCTCTGGATACGCAGTATTTT.